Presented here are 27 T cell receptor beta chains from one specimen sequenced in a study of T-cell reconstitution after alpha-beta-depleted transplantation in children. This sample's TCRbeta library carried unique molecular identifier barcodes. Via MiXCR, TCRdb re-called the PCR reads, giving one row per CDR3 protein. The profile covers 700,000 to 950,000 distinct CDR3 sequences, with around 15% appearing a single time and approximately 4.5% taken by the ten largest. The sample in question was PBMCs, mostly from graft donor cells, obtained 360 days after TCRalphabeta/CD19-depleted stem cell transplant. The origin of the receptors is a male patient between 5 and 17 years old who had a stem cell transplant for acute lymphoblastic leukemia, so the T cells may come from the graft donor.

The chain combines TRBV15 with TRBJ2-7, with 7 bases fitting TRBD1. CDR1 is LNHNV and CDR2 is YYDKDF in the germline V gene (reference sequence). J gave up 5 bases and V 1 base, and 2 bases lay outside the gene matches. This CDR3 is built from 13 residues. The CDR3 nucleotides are TGTGCCACCAGCAGAGGACAGGGAAACGAGCAGTACTTC. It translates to CATSRGQGNEQYF.

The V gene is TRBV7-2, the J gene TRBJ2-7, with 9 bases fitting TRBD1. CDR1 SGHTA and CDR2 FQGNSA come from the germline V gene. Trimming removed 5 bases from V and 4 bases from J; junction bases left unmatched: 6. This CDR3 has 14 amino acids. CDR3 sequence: CASSAGQGRYEQYF. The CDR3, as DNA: TGTGCCAGCAGCGCGGGACAGGGAAGGTACGAGCAGTACTTC.

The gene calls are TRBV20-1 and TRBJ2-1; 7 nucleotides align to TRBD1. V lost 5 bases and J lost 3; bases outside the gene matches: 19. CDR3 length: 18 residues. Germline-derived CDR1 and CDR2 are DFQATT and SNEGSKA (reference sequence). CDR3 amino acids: CSAPPRTQRQGSYNEQFF. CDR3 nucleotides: TGCAGTGCTCCACCCCGAACTCAGAGACAGGGAAGCTACAATGAGCAGTTCTTC.

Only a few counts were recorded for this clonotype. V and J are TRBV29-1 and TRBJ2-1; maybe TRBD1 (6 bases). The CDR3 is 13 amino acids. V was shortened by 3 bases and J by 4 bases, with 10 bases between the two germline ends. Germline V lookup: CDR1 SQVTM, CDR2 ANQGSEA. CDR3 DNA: TGCAGCGTTGACCGGACAGATTACAATGAGCAGTTCTTC. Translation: CSVDRTDYNEQFF.

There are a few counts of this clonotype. The CDR3: CASSYVKYNEQFF. CDR3 nucleotide sequence: TGTGCCAGCAGTTACGTCAAGTACAATGAGCAGTTCTTC. This chain links TRBV6-5 with TRBJ2-1; D is uncertain. This CDR3 comprises 13 residues. Trimming cost V 2 bases and J 4 bases, with 6 bases left between them. Germline V gene data show CDR1 as MNHEY and CDR2 as SVGAGI.

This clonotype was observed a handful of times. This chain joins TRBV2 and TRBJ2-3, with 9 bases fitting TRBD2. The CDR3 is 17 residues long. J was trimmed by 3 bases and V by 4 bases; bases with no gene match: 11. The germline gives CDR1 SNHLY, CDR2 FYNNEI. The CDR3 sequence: CASSVTSGATATDTQYF. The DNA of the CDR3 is TGTGCCAGCAGTGTGACTAGCGGAGCGACGGCGACAGATACGCAGTATTTT.

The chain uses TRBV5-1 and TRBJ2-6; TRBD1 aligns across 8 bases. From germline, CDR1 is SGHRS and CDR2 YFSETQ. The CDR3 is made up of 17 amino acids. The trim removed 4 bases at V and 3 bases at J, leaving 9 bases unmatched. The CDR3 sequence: CASSGQGQVIGANVLTF. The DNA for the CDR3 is TGCGCCAGCAGCGGCCAGGGACAGGTCATTGGGGCCAACGTCCTGACTTTC.

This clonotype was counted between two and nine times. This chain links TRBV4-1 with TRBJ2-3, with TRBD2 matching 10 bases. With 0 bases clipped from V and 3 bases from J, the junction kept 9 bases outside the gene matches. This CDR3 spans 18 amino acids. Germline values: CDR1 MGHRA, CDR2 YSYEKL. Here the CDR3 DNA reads TGCGCCAGCAGCCAAGAGAGCGGGAGGGAATCTAGAACAGATACGCAGTATTTT. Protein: CASSQESGRESRTDTQYF.

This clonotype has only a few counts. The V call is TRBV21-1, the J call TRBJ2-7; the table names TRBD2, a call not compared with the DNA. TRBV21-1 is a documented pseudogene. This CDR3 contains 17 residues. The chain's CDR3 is CASSKGGLAGGGYEQYF. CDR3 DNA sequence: TGTGCCAGCAGCAAAGGGGGACTAGCGGGTGGAGGATACGAGCAGTACTTC.

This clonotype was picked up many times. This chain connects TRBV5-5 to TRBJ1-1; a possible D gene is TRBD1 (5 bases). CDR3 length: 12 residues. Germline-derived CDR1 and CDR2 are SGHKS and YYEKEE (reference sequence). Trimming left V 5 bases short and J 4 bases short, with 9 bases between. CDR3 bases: TGTGCCAGCAGGGGGCTAGGCACTGAAGCTTTCTTT. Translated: CASRGLGTEAFF.

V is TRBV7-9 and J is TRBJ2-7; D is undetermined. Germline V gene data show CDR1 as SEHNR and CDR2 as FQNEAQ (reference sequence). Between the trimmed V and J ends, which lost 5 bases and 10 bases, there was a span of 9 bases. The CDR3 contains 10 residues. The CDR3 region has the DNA TGTGCCAGCAGCCCAACCATCCAGTACTTC. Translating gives CASSPTIQYF.

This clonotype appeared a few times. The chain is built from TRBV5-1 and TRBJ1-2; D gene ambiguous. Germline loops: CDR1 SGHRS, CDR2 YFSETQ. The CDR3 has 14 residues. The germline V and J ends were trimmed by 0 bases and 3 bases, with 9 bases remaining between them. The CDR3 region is CASSLGQGYYGYTF. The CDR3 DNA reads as TGCGCCAGCAGCTTGGGACAAGGATACTATGGCTACACCTTC.

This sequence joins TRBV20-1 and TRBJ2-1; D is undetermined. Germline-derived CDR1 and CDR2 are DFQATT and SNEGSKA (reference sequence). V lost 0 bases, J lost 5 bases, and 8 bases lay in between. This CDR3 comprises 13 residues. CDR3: CSARDPRNNEQFF. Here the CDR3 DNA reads TGCAGTGCTAGAGATCCTAGAAACAATGAGCAGTTCTTC.

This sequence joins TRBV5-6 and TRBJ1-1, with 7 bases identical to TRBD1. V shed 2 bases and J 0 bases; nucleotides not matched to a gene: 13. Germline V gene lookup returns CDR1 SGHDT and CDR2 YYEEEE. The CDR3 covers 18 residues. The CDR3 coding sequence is TGTGCCAGCAGCTTATATGACAGGGACATACCAATGAACACTGAAGCTTTCTTT. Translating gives CASSLYDRDIPMNTEAFF.

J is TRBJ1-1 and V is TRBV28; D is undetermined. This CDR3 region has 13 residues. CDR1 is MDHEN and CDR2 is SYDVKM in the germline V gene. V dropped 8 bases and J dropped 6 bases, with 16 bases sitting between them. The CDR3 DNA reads TGTGCCAGCTCCCCCGGCCCAATCTCTGAAGCTTTCTTT. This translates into CASSPGPISEAFF.

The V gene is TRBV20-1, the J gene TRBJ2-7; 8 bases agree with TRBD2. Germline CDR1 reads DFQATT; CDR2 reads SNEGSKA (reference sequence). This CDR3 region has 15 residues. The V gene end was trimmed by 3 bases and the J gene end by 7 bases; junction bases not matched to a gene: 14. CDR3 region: CSARNHSGIGGEQYF. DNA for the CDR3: TGCAGTGCTAGGAATCATAGCGGGATAGGAGGAGAGCAGTACTTC.

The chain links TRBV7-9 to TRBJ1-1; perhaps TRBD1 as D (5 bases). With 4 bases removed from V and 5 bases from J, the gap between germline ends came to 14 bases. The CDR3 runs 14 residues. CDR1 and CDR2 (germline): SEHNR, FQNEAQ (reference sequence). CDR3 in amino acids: CASSSQALETEAFF. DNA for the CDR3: TGTGCCAGCAGCTCACAGGCCTTGGAGACTGAAGCTTTCTTT.

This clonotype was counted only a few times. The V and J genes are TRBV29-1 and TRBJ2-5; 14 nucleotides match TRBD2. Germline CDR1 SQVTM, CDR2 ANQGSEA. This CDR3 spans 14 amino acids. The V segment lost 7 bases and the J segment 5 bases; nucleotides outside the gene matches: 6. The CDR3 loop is CSATTSGRAETQYF. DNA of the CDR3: TGCAGCGCGACGACTAGCGGGAGGGCGGAGACCCAGTACTTC. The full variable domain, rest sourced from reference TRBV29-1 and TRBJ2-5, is SAVISQKPSRDICQRGTSLTIQCQVDSQVTMMFWYRQQPGQSLTLIATANQGSEATYESGFVIDKFPISRPNLTFSTLTVSNMSPEDSSIYLCSATTSGRAETQYFGPGTRLLVL.

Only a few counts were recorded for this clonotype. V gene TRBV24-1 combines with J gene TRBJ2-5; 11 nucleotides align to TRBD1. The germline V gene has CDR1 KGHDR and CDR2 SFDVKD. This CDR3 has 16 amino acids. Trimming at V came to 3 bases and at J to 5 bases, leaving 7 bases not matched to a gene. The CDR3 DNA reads TGTGCCACCAGTGATCCAGGGACAGGGGGTGGGGAGACCCAGTACTTC. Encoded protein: CATSDPGTGGGETQYF.

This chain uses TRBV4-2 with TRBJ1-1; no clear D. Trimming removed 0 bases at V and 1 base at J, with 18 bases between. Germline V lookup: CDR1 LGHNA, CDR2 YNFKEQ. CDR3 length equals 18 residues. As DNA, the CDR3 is TGTGCCAGCAGCCAAGACTACGGGCCTGTTGCATCGAACACTGAAGCTTTCTTT. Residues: CASSQDYGPVASNTEAFF.

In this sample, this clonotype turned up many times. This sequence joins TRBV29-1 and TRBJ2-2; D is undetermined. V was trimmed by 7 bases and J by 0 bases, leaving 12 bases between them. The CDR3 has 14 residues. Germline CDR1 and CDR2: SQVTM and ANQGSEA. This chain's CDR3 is CSATGGSNTGELFF. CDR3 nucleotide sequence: TGCAGCGCGACGGGCGGATCGAACACCGGGGAGCTGTTTTTT.

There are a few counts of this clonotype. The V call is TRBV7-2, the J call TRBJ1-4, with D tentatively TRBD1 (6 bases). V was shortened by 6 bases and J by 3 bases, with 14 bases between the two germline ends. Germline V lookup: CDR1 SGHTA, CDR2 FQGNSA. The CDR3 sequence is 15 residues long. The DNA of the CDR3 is TGTGCCAGCAGTAACCGACAGGCACCTAATGAAAAACTGTTTTTT. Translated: CASSNRQAPNEKLFF.

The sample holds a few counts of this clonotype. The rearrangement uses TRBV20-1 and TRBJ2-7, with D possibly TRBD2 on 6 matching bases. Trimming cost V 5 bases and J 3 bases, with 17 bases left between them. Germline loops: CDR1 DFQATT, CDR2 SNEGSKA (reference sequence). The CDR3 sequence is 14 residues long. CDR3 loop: CSALWRAGIYEQYF. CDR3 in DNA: TGCAGTGCTTTGTGGAGGGCGGGAATCTACGAGCAGTACTTC.

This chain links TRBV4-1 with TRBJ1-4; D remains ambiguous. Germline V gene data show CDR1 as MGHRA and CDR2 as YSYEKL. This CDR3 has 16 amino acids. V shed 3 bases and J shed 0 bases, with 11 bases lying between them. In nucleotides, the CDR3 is TGCGCCAGCAGCCACAATTTACGAGCAACTAATGAAAAACTGTTTTTT. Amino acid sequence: CASSHNLRATNEKLFF.

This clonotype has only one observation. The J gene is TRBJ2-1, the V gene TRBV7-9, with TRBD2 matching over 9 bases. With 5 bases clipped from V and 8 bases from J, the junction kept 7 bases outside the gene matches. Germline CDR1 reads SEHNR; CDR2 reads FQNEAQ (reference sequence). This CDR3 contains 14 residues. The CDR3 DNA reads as TGTGCCAGCAGCCATAGCGGGAGTGGAGATGAGCAGTTCTTC. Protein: CASSHSGSGDEQFF.

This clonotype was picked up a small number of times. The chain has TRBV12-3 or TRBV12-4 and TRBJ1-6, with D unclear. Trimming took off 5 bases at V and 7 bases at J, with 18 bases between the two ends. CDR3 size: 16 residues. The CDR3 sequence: CASSPTAQSINSPLHF. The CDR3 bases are TGTGCCAGCAGTCCCACAGCGCAGTCCATAAATTCACCCCTCCACTTT.

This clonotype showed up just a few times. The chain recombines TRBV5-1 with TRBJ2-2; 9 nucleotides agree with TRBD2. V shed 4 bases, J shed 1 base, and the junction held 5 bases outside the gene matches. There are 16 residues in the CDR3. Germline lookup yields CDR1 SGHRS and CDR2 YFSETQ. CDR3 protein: CASSRGSGRNTGELFF. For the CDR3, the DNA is TGCGCCAGCAGCCGAGGTAGCGGGAGGAACACCGGGGAGCTGTTTTTT.